A selection of T cell receptor beta chains follows, all from one sample in a study of vaccination and CD4 T cells after COVID-19. These TCRs' antigens remain unknown. In TCRdb, the PCR reads were re-called with MiXCR into one record per CDR3 protein. In the table there are 15,000 to 20,000 distinct CDR3 sequences, roughly 57% of which are singletons. The sequenced material came from CD4+ T cells from blood, cultured in vitro. These receptors came from a human donor who had recovered from COVID-19. Each CDR3 is given with its conserved first and last residue. The D gene is left open where the match is weak. Clone size is not always given. Where it is, it says once, few, many or a class for expanded clones.

v_call	clone_size	d_call	j_call	cdr3_nt	cdr3_aa
TRBV15	NA	TRBD1	TRBJ2-3	TGTGCCACCAGCATTGACAGGGGACTTGGCACAGATACGCAGTATTTT	CATSIDRGLGTDTQYF
TRBV7-6	NA	NA	TRBJ2-1	TGTGCCAGCAGCGTTCGGAGTTCCGACAATGAGCAGTTCTTC	CASSVRSSDNEQFF
TRBV6-2/TRBV6-3	few	NA	TRBJ1-2	TGTGCCAGCAGTACCCGGGGGGAATCGGACTATGGCTACACCTTC	CASSTRGESDYGYTF
TRBV27	NA	NA	TRBJ1-5	TGTGCCAGCAGGAACAGGGCGGCTCAGCCCCAGCATTTT	CASRNRAAQPQHF
TRBV20-1	NA	NA	TRBJ1-1	TGCAGTGCTCCCCGGCAAGCTGAAGCTTTCTTT	CSAPRQAEAFF
TRBV7-2	NA	NA	TRBJ2-7	TGTGCCAGCAGCCCCCAACATTCAGGACTTGATACCTTCTCCTACGAGCAGTACTTC	CASSPQHSGLDTFSYEQYF
TRBV27	few	NA	TRBJ1-1	TGTGCCAGCAGTTTATCCCCGGGACCGCCGAACACTGAAGCTTTCTTT	CASSLSPGPPNTEAFF
TRBV14	NA	NA	TRBJ1-2	TGTGCCAGCAGCCAAAGACAGACCACTCACTTC	CASSQRQTTHF
TRBV6-1	NA	NA	TRBJ1-3	TGTGCCAGCAGTGAAGGACTTTTCTCTGGAAACACCATATATTTT	CASSEGLFSGNTIYF
TRBV7-8	NA	NA	TRBJ2-5	TGTGCCAGCAGCTTAACTGGGGGCGGTTGGGAGACCCAGTACTTC	CASSLTGGGWETQYF
TRBV14	NA	NA	TRBJ2-5	TGTGCCAGCAGCCAAGATCGGTGGGAGACCCAGTACTTC	CASSQDRWETQYF
TRBV7-9	once	NA	TRBJ2-3	TGTGCCAGCAGCGATCCCCGGGCGGATACGCAGTATTTT	CASSDPRADTQYF
TRBV12-3/TRBV12-4	NA	TRBD2	TRBJ2-5	TGTGCCAGCAGAGAACTAGCGGGAGTGGGAGAGACCCAGTACTTC	CASRELAGVGETQYF
TRBV20-1	NA	NA	TRBJ1-1	TGCAGTGCTCCCCCCCTGAAAAACACTGAAGCTTTCTTT	CSAPPLKNTEAFF
TRBV20-1	NA	TRBD2	TRBJ2-7	TGCAGTGCTAGGTGGACTAGCGGGAATAGGCAGTACTTC	CSARWTSGNRQYF
TRBV18	NA	NA	TRBJ1-5	TGTGCCAGCTCACCGGAGTGGGGAGACAATCAGCCCCAGCATTTT	CASSPEWGDNQPQHF
TRBV9	NA	NA	TRBJ2-2	TGTGCCAGCAGCGTAGGCGTAGGGCTCAACACCGGGGAGCTGTTTTTT	CASSVGVGLNTGELFF
TRBV28	once	NA	TRBJ2-1	TGTGCCAGCAGTTCCCGAGGGAGAAGGTCCTACAATGAGCAGTTCTTC	CASSSRGRRSYNEQFF